These T cell receptor beta chains were read from a single sample in a study of cytomegalovirus exposure and HLA in healthy donors. Sequenced by immunoSEQ multiplex PCR; TCRdb stores in-frame clones only, minus some. The table lists more than 200,000 clones, roughly 68% of them singletons. Sequenced material: PBMCs. Receptors originate from a man aged 35 to 55 in good health and CMV-seropositive. Both conserved end residues are part of each CDR3. A D gene is named only where the DNA matches it firmly. Only part of the rows carry a size: once, few, many, or a class if the clone is expanded.

TRBJ2-7 | - | TRBV9 | 14 | - | CASSPFDNSYEQYF | TGTGCCAGCAGCCCTTTCGACAATTCCTACGAGCAGTACTTC
TRBJ2-5 | once | TRBV19 | 14 | - | CASSSRLVQETQYF | TGTGCCAGTAGTTCTCGACTAGTCCAAGAGACCCAGTACTTC
TRBJ1-2 | - | TRBV9 | 15 | - | CASTTTPQGFKGYTF | TGTGCCAGCACTACGACACCACAGGGATTCAAGGGCTACACCTTC
TRBJ2-5 | - | TRBV7-7 | 14 | - | CASNHGGGQETQYF | TGTGCCAGCAACCATGGGGGAGGCCAAGAGACCCAGTACTTC
TRBJ1-5 | - | TRBV10-3 | 16 | TRBD1 | CAISDHAGTGDQPQHF | TGTGCCATCAGTGACCATGCCGGGACAGGCGACCAGCCCCAGCATTTT
TRBJ2-5 | - | TRBV19 | 16 | - | CASSIWIGGGQETQYF | TGTGCCAGTAGTATATGGATCGGGGGAGGCCAAGAGACCCAGTACTTC
TRBJ1-1 | - | TRBV27 | 13 | - | CASSFAENTEAFF | TGTGCCAGCAGTTTCGCGGAGAACACTGAAGCTTTCTTT
TRBJ2-7 | - | TRBV5-4 | 16 | TRBD2 | CASSYLAGANSYEQYF | TGTGCCAGCAGCTACTTAGCGGGTGCCAACTCCTACGAGCAGTACTTC
TRBJ2-1 | - | TRBV25-1 | 13 | TRBD2 | CASTAGGYNEQFF | TGTGCCAGCACAGCGGGGGGTTACAATGAGCAGTTCTTC
TRBJ1-1 | - | TRBV5-8 | 15 | - | CASSHRYRPNTEAFF | TGTGCCAGCAGCCACCGGTACAGGCCTAACACTGAAGCTTTCTTT
TRBJ2-7 | - | TRBV2 | 16 | - | CASTLAPGSGAYEQYF | TGTGCCAGCACTTTAGCCCCCGGGTCAGGGGCGTACGAGCAGTACTTC
TRBJ1-2 | - | TRBV7-8 | 17 | - | CASSFGWVPGLIYGYTF | TGTGCCAGCAGCTTTGGGTGGGTGCCAGGACTGATCTATGGCTACACCTTC
TRBJ1-5 | - | TRBV5-6 | 16 | - | CASSLVGRRSNQPQHF | TGTGCCAGCAGCTTGGTCGGGAGGAGGAGCAATCAGCCCCAGCATTTT
TRBJ1-5 | - | TRBV28 | 13 | - | CASSPTGHQPQHF | TGTGCCAGCAGCCCGACAGGCCATCAGCCCCAGCATTTT
TRBJ1-2 | - | TRBV7-9 | 15 | TRBD1 | CASSFPGQGDYGYTF | TGTGCCAGCAGCTTCCCGGGACAGGGAGACTATGGCTACACCTTC
TRBJ1-2 | - | TRBV6-1 | 16 | TRBD1 | CASREPGQGLSFGYTF | TGTGCCAGCAGGGAACCGGGACAGGGTCTTAGTTTCGGCTACACCTTC
TRBJ2-7 | - | TRBV7-9 | 15 | - | CASSPGGGFDYEQYF | TGTGCCAGCAGCCCGGGTGGGGGGTTCGACTACGAGCAGTACTTC
TRBJ2-3 | - | TRBV5-1 | 15 | TRBD2 | CASTWTSGTTDTQYF | TGCGCCAGCACTTGGACTAGCGGGACCACAGATACGCAGTATTTT
TRBJ2-6 | - | TRBV9 | 16 | - | CASSVGAGSGANVLTF | TGTGCCAGCAGCGTAGGAGCAGGATCTGGGGCCAACGTCCTGACTTTC
TRBJ2-7 | - | TRBV4-1 | 16 | TRBD2 | CASSHTTSGGTNEQYF | TGCGCCAGCAGCCATACCACTAGCGGGGGGACCAACGAGCAGTACTTC
TRBJ2-7 | - | TRBV29-1 | 13 | TRBD1 | CSVDGQGSYEQYF | TGCAGCGTTGATGGACAGGGTAGCTACGAGCAGTACTTC
TRBJ1-1 | - | TRBV11-1 | 17 | - | CASSERKGGAGNTEAFF | TGTGCCAGCAGTGAACGGAAAGGGGGGGCGGGGAACACTGAAGCTTTCTTT
TRBJ1-1 | - | TRBV7-6 | 16 | TRBD1 | CASSWGQDLMNTEAFF | TGTGCCAGCAGCTGGGGACAGGATCTCATGAACACTGAAGCTTTCTTT
TRBJ1-2 | once | TRBV7-8 | 13 | - | CASSLVLAYGYTF | TGTGCCAGCAGCCTGGTTTTGGCCTATGGCTACACCTTC
TRBJ1-1 | few | TRBV18 | 14 | - | CASSPTEPNTEAFF | TGTGCCAGCTCACCGACAGAACCGAACACTGAAGCTTTCTTT
TRBJ1-6 | - | TRBV4-1 | 14 | - | CASSPDSSNSPLHF | TGCGCCAGCAGCCCGGACAGTTCTAATTCACCCCTCCACTTT
TRBJ2-5 | - | TRBV5-1 | 13 | TRBD1 | CASSVTGEETQYF | TGCGCCAGCAGCGTTACAGGGGAAGAGACCCAGTACTTC
TRBJ2-2 | - | TRBV6-5 | 13 | - | CASSYKNTGELFF | TGTGCCAGCAGTTATAAAAACACCGGGGAGCTGTTTTTT
TRBJ2-3 | - | TRBV9 | 14 | TRBD2 | CAQREGSYTDTQYF | TGTGCCCAGAGGGAGGGATCGTACACAGATACGCAGTATTTT
TRBJ2-7 | - | TRBV11-2 | 17 | - | CASSPIHRANRTYEQYF | TGTGCCAGCAGCCCGATTCACAGGGCAAATCGCACCTACGAGCAGTACTTC
TRBJ1-2 | - | TRBV10-3 | 15 | - | CAISGSRGSNYGYTF | TGTGCCATCAGCGGAAGTAGGGGAAGTAACTATGGCTACACCTTC
TRBJ1-1 | - | TRBV27 | 15 | - | CASSLRGLGGTEAFF | TGTGCCAGCAGTTTAAGAGGGTTAGGAGGCACTGAAGCTTTCTTT
TRBJ1-6 | - | TRBV15 | 15 | - | CATSRGGLSNSPLHF | TGTGCCACCAGCAGAGGGGGACTTAGTAATTCACCCCTCCACTTT
TRBJ1-1 | - | TRBV2 | 13 | - | CASLEEGNTEAFF | TGTGCCAGCTTGGAGGAGGGGAACACTGAAGCTTTCTTT
TRBJ2-5 | few | TRBV6-5 | 14 | - | CASATFFDSETQYF | TGTGCCAGCGCAACTTTTTTCGATTCGGAGACCCAGTACTTC
TRBJ2-1 | - | TRBV6-4 | 16 | TRBD2 | CASSVLGGGDYNEQFF | TGTGCCAGCAGTGTCCTTGGCGGGGGGGATTACAATGAGCAGTTCTTC
TRBJ1-4 | - | TRBV27 | 18 | TRBD1 | CASSPPGQGVRYGEKLFF | TGTGCCAGCAGTCCACCGGGACAGGGGGTAAGGTACGGTGAAAAACTGTTTTTT
TRBJ1-1 | - | TRBV27 | 13 | - | CASSLTENTEAFF | TGTGCCAGCAGTTTAACAGAGAACACTGAAGCTTTCTTT
TRBJ1-6 | - | TRBV19 | 15 | - | CASMELSSYNSPLHF | TGTGCCAGTATGGAGTTGAGCTCCTATAATTCACCCCTCCACTTT
TRBJ1-1 | - | TRBV25-1 | 10 | - | CASRGVGAFF | TGTGCCAGCAGAGGAGTTGGTGCTTTCTTT
TRBJ1-5 | - | TRBV19 | 13 | - | CASSIGGYQPQHF | TGTGCCAGTAGTATTGGGGGGTATCAGCCCCAGCATTTT
TRBJ1-1 | - | TRBV7-9 | 12 | - | CASSQKGSEAFF | TGTGCCAGCAGCCAGAAGGGGTCTGAAGCTTTCTTT
TRBJ1-2 | - | TRBV27 | 14 | - | CASSPRLGSYGYTF | TGTGCCAGCAGTCCACGCCTGGGCTCATATGGCTACACCTTC
TRBJ2-7 | once | TRBV9 | 15 | TRBD2 | CASSPGERGSYEQYF | TGTGCCAGCAGCCCCGGGGAGCGGGGAAGCTACGAGCAGTACTTC
TRBJ2-3 | - | TRBV7-3 | 14 | TRBD2 | CASSPGVGEGTQYF | TGTGCCAGCAGCCCGGGGGTGGGGGAGGGTACGCAGTATTTT
TRBJ2-7 | few | TRBV13 | 17 | TRBD2 | CASSFSSSGEEIYEQYF | TGTGCCAGCAGCTTTAGCTCTAGCGGGGAGGAGATCTACGAGCAGTACTTC
TRBJ1-3 | - | TRBV7-9 | 14 | TRBD1 | CSSSRRGSGNTIYF | TGTTCCAGCAGCCGCAGGGGGTCTGGAAACACCATATATTTT
TRBJ1-4 | - | TRBV7-9 | 17 | - | CASSLTRLAGVKEKLFF | TGTGCCAGCAGCTTAACGAGGTTGGCGGGGGTGAAGGAAAAACTGTTTTTT
TRBJ2-3 | - | TRBV11-2 | 18 | TRBD2 | CASSYLSTASGGTDTQYF | TGTGCCAGCAGCTATCTCTCGACGGCTAGCGGGGGGACAGATACGCAGTATTTT
TRBJ2-7 | - | TRBV5-4 | 14 | TRBD2 | CASSSGREGYEQYF | TGTGCCAGCAGCTCTGGGAGGGAGGGCTACGAGCAGTACTTC
TRBJ1-6 | - | TRBV7-8 | 17 | TRBD1 | CASSPRGGQGANSPLHF | TGTGCCAGCAGCCCCAGGGGGGGACAGGGGGCAAATTCACCCCTCCACTTT
TRBJ1-1 | - | TRBV5-1 | 14 | - | CASSPAGKGTEAFF | TGCGCCAGCAGCCCGGCGGGGAAGGGCACTGAAGCTTTCTTT
TRBJ2-5 | - | TRBV4-2 | 15 | TRBD2 | CASSQVLAVEETQYF | TGTGCCAGCAGCCAAGTACTAGCGGTGGAGGAGACCCAGTACTTC
TRBJ2-7 | - | TRBV11-2 | 16 | - | CASSLSQGTPGNEQYF | TGTGCCAGCAGCTTGAGCCAGGGGACACCGGGGAACGAGCAGTACTTC
TRBJ2-3 | - | TRBV6-5 | 15 | - | CASSYQDKSTDTQYF | TGTGCCAGCAGTTATCAGGACAAGTCCACAGATACGCAGTATTTT
TRBJ1-5 | few | TRBV7-2 | 14 | - | CASSLDHRYQPQHF | TGTGCCAGCAGCTTAGATCACAGATATCAGCCCCAGCATTTT
TRBJ2-2 | - | TRBV18 | 17 | TRBD1 | CASSPPRGQGDAGELFF | TGTGCCAGCTCACCACCGAGGGGACAGGGGGACGCCGGGGAGCTGTTTTTT